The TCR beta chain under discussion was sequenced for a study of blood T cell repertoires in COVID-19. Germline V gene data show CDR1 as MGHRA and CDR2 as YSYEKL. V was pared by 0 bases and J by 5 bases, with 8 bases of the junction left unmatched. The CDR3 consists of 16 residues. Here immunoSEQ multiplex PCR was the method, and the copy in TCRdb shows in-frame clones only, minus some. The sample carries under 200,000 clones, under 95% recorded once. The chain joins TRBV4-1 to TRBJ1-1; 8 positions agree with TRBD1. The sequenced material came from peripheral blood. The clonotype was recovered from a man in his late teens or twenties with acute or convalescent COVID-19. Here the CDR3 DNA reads TGCGCCAGCAGCCAAGACCCCGGACAGGGAGGGACTGAAGCTTTCTTT. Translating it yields CASSQDPGQGGTEAFF.